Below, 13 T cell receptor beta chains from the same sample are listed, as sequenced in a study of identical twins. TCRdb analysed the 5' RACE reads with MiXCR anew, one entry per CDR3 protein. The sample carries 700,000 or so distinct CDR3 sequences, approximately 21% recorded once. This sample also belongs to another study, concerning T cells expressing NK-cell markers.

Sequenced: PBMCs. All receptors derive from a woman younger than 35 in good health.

The CDR3 is CASSQVAGRSGELFF. The CDR3 DNA sequence: TGCGCCAGCAGCCAAGTCGCAGGACGGTCCGGGGAGCTGTTTTTT. V usage is TRBV4-3 and J usage is TRBJ2-2; D not certain. Germline V gene lookup returns CDR1 LGHNA and CDR2 YSLEER. The V gene lost 1 base and the J gene lost 6 bases, with 12 bases spanning the gap. The CDR3 consists of 15 residues.

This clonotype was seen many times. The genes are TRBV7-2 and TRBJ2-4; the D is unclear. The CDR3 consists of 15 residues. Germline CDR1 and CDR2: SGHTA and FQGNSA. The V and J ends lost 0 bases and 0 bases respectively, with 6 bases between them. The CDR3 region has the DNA TGTGCCAGCAGCTTAGCTGGGCTAGCCAAAAACATTCAGTACTTC. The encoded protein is CASSLAGLAKNIQYF.

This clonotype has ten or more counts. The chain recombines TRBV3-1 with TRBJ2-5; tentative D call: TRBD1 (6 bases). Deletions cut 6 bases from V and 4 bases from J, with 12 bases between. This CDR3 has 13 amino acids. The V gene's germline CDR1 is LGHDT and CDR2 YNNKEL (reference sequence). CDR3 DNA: TGTGCCAGCAGTAACAGGGTTGCAGAGACCCAGTACTTC. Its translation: CASSNRVAETQYF.

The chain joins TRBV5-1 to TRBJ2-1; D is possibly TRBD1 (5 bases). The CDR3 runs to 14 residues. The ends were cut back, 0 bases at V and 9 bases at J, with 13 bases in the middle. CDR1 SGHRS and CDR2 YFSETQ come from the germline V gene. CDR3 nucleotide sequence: TGCGCCAGCAGCTTGGGGCAGGAAAGGGGTGAGCAGTTCTTC. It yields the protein CASSLGQERGEQFF.

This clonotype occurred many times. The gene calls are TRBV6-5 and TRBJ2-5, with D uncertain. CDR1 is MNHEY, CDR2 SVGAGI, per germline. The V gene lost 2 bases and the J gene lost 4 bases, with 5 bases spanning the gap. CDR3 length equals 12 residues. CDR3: CASSYPGETQYF. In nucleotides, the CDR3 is TGTGCCAGCAGTTACCCCGGAGAGACCCAGTACTTC.

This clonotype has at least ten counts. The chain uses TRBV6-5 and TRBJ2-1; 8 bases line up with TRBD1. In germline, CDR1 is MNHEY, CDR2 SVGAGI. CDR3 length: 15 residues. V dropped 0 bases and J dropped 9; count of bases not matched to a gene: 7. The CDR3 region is CASSYSRTGRGEQFF. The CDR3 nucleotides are TGTGCCAGCAGTTACTCTCGGACAGGGCGAGGTGAGCAGTTCTTC.

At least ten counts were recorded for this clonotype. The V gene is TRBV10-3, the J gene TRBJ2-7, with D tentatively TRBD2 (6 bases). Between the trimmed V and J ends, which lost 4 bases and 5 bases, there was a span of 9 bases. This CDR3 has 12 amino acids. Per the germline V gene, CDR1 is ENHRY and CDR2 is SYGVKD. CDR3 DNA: TGTGCCATCAGTGCGGGAGTGGACGAGCAGTACTTC. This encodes CAISAGVDEQYF.

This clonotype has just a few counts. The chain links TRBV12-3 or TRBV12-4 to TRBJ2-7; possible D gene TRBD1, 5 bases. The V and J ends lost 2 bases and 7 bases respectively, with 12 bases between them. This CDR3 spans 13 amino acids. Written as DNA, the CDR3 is TGTGCCAGCAGTTTATTGGGGCCCCGAGAGCAGTACTTC. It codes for CASSLLGPREQYF.

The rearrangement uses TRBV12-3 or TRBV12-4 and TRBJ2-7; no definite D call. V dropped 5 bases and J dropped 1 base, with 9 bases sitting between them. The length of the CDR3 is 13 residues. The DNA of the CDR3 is TGTGCCAGCAGTACCCCCAGTTCCTACGAGCAGTACTTC. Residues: CASSTPSSYEQYF.

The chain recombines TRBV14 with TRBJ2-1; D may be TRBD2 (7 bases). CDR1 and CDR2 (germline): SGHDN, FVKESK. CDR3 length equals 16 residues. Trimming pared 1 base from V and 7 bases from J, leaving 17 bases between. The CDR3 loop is CASSQGRGGGRNEQFF. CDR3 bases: TGTGCCAGCAGCCAAGGTCGTGGCGGGGGCAGGAATGAGCAGTTCTTC. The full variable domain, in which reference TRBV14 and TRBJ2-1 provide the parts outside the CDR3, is EAGVTQFPSHSVIEKGQTVTLRCDPISGHDNLYWYRRVMGKEIKFLLHFVKESKQDESGMPNNRFLAERTGGTYSTLKVQPAELEDSGVYFCASSQGRGGGRNEQFFGPGTRLTVL.

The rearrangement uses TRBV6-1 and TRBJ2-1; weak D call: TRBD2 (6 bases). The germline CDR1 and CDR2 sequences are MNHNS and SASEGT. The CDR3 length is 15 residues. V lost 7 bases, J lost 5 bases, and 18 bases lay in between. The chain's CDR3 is CASIYAGGTDNEQFF. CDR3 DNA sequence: TGTGCCAGCATCTACGCCGGGGGAACTGACAATGAGCAGTTCTTC.

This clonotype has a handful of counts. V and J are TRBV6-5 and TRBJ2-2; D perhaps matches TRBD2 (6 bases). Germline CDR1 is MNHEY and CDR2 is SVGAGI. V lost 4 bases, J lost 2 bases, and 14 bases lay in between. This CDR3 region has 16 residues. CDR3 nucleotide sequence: TGTGCCAGCAGTTTTGGAAGGGGACTTAACACCGGGGAGCTGTTTTTT. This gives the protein CASSFGRGLNTGELFF.

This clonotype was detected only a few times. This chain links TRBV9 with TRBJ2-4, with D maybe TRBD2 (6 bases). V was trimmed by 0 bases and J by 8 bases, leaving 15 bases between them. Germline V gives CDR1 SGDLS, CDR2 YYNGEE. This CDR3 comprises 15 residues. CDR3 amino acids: CASSVEGGEWDIQYF. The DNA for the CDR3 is TGTGCCAGCAGCGTAGAGGGCGGGGAATGGGACATTCAGTACTTC.